This T cell receptor beta chain was obtained from a study of blood T cell repertoires in COVID-19. V lost 4 bases and J 1 base, leaving 10 bases between the germline ends. The CDR3 is made up of 13 amino acids. CDR1 and CDR2 (germline): SQVTM, ANQGSEA. Generated by immunoSEQ multiplex PCR, the TCRdb table keeps only in-frame clones and is missing some. The sample yields 230,000 or so clones, around 88% seen once. The sequenced sample was PBMCs or T cells enriched from blood (not recorded which). The source is a woman between 45 and 65 years old with acute COVID-19. The V gene is TRBV29-1, the J gene TRBJ1-1; maybe TRBD1 (5 bases). This CDR3 is CSVGGQPNTEAFF. CDR3 nucleotide sequence: TGCAGCGTTGGGGGCCAACCGAACACTGAAGCTTTCTTT.